Following are 30 T cell receptor beta chains from one sample sequenced in a study of regulatory T cells in long-lasting Graves disease. Through Arm-PCR of CDR3 regions and iRepertoire HTBI primers, TCR beta libraries were built. TCRdb redid the calling of the multiplex PCR reads with MiXCR, one entry per CDR3 protein. Of around 480,000 distinct CDR3 sequences in the sample, 15% to 20% were seen once. Time point: newly diagnosed GD, antithyroid drugs for less than 3 months. With RNA extracted from PBMCs as input, the TCR library was made. These sequences were also reported in another study, on T cells in Graves' hyperthyroidism and ophthalmopathy.

The sample was peripheral blood mononuclear cells (PBMCs), taken at new diagnosis, from a patient treated with antithyroid drugs. The origin of the receptors is a man aged 35 to 55 with Graves disease.

This clonotype was counted only a few times. The chain combines TRBV7-9 with TRBJ2-2, with 11 bases identical to TRBD1. The CDR3 contains 15 residues. Germline V gene sequence: CDR1 SEHNR, CDR2 FQNEAQ (reference sequence). The V gene end was trimmed by 6 bases and the J gene end by 7 bases; junction bases not matched to a gene: 7. The CDR3 loop reads CASSRTGGIVGELFF. CDR3 DNA: TGTGCCAGCAGTAGGACAGGGGGCATCGTCGGGGAGCTGTTTTTT.

This clonotype occurred a few times. This may arise from a read error, as a much more abundant clone is one base away. The rearrangement links TRBV11-2 to TRBJ2-5; D is uncertain. This CDR3 spans 12 amino acids. The germline CDR1 and CDR2 sequences are SGHAT and FQNNGV. DNA for the CDR3: TGTGCCACCAGCTCTTCCCGAGAGACCCAGTCCTTC. Translation: CATSSSRETQSF.

The table lists this clonotype with a few counts. CDR3 DNA: TGTGCCAGCTCACCATTCGCTCGAGGGACTACTAATGAAAAACTGTTTTTT. Encoded protein: CASSPFARGTTNEKLFF. The chain links TRBV18 to TRBJ1-4, with a weak D call TRBD1 (5 bases). Per germline, CDR1 KGHSH and CDR2 LQKENI. Trimming left V 2 bases short and J 2 bases short, with 15 bases between. The CDR3 is made up of 17 amino acids.

The chain carries TRBV30 and TRBJ2-5, with D perhaps matching TRBD1 or TRBD2 (5 bases each). V was pared by 4 bases and J by 5 bases, with 14 bases between. The CDR3 length is 13 residues. In germline, CDR1 is GTSNPN, CDR2 SVGIG (reference sequence). The CDR3 nucleotides are TGTGCCTGGAACCTAGCCTGGGGGGAGACCCAGTACTTC. This gives the protein CAWNLAWGETQYF.

This clonotype was detected ten times or more. This sequence joins TRBV28 and TRBJ2-5; 9 nucleotides line up with TRBD2. The V gene's germline CDR1 is MDHEN and CDR2 SYDVKM. Trimming at V came to 8 bases and at J to 5 bases, leaving 9 bases not matched to a gene. This CDR3 has 14 amino acids. CDR3 DNA sequence: TGTGCCAGCCTGCCGAGCGGGAGGTGGGAGACCCAGTACTTC. Translated, it gives CASLPSGRWETQYF.

Note on this clonotype: This CDR3 is missing its conserved last phenylalanine or tryptophan, likely due to a read error. The chain carries TRBV12-5 and TRBJ1-5; D gene unclear. This CDR3 is 16 amino acids long. Germline CDR1 reads LGHNT; CDR2 reads FRNRAP. V was trimmed by 4 bases and J by 2 bases, leaving 15 bases between them. The DNA of the CDR3 is TGTGCTAGTGGTTCCGACATGGTGGGCGGCAATCAGCCCCAGCATCTT. It codes for CASGSDMVGGNQPQHL.

The chain couples TRBV20-1 to TRBJ1-5; D possibly corresponds to TRBD1 (6 bases). Per germline, CDR1 DFQATT and CDR2 SNEGSKA (reference sequence). Trimming cost V 8 bases and J 2 bases, with 13 bases left between them. There are 13 residues in the CDR3. CDR3 coding DNA: TGCAGTAATGGGGGGGCGGGCAATCAGCCCCAGCATTTT. It yields the protein CSNGGAGNQPQHF.

This clonotype was found many times. The chain couples TRBV30 to TRBJ2-2; 13 bases align to TRBD2. The germline V gene has CDR1 GTSNPN and CDR2 SVGIG (reference sequence). V was pared by 0 bases and J by 4 bases, with 2 bases of the junction left unmatched. The CDR3 runs to 16 residues. The CDR3, as DNA: TGTGCCTGGAGTGTTACTAGCGGGAGGGGCACCGGGGAGCTGTTTTTT. Translation gives CAWSVTSGRGTGELFF.

The rearrangement uses TRBV2 and TRBJ2-2, with D tentatively TRBD2 (5 bases). V dropped 7 bases and J dropped 0 bases, with 12 bases sitting between them. From germline, CDR1 is SNHLY and CDR2 FYNNEI. The CDR3 sequence is 15 residues long. The CDR3 loop is CASKEVASNTGELFF. CDR3 DNA: TGTGCCAGCAAGGAGGTGGCCTCGAACACCGGGGAGCTGTTTTTT.

This clonotype appeared many times. The chain joins TRBV28 to TRBJ2-5; the D gene is possibly TRBD2 (5 bases). Germline V gives CDR1 MDHEN, CDR2 SYDVKM. V was trimmed by 1 base and J by 8 bases, leaving 11 bases between them. This CDR3 is 13 amino acids long. The CDR3 loop reads CASSLSSGITQYF. The CDR3 region has the DNA TGTGCCAGCAGTTTATCCAGCGGCATTACCCAGTACTTC.

This clonotype was detected ten times or more. The chain is built from TRBV4-1 and TRBJ2-4, with D unclear. CDR3 length: 15 residues. Germline V CDR1 and CDR2: MGHRA, YSYEKL. Trimming removed 0 bases at V and 0 bases at J, with 6 bases between. In DNA, the CDR3 is TGCGCCAGCAGCCAAGACTCCCTAGCCAAAAACATTCAGTACTTC. This codes for CASSQDSLAKNIQYF.

Many counts were recorded for this clonotype. This rearrangement joins TRBV11-1 to TRBJ2-7; 15 positions agree with TRBD2. CDR3 size: 17 residues. Germline CDR1 SGHAT, CDR2 FQDESV (reference sequence). Trimming took 5 bases from V and 1 from J; bases not matched to a gene: 6. The CDR3 reads CASSPGTSGRRSYEQYF. The CDR3 DNA is TGTGCCAGCAGCCCCGGGACTAGCGGGAGGAGATCCTACGAGCAGTACTTC.

This clonotype came up a few times. The J gene is TRBJ1-5, the V gene TRBV5-6; D is possibly TRBD1 (5 bases). Germline CDR1 SGHDT, CDR2 YYEEEE. The CDR3 totals 16 residues. Between the trimmed V and J ends, which lost 1 base and 1 base, there was a span of 12 bases. The CDR3 reads CASSLLRGPSNQPQHF. CDR3 in DNA: TGTGCCAGCAGCTTGTTGCGGGGCCCCAGCAATCAGCCCCAGCATTTT.

This clonotype was seen at least ten times. The rearrangement links TRBV7-9 to TRBJ1-1, with no clear D. This CDR3 spans 16 amino acids. The ends were cut back, 2 bases at V and 1 base at J, with 14 bases in the middle. Germline CDR1 and CDR2: SEHNR and FQNEAQ (reference sequence). The CDR3 loop is CASSLPPGRRNTEAFF. The CDR3 region has the DNA TGTGCCAGCAGCTTACCCCCGGGCAGAAGGAACACTGAAGCTTTCTTT.

This CDR3 reads CASSGQGALAKNIQYF. In nucleotides, the CDR3 is TGTGCCAGCAGTGGACAGGGCGCTCTAGCCAAAAACATTCAGTACTTC. The rearrangement joins TRBV27 to TRBJ2-4; TRBD1 matches 8 bases. The V gene's germline CDR1 is MNHEY and CDR2 SMNVEV (reference sequence). The CDR3 sequence is 16 residues long. V lost 5 bases to trimming and J lost 0 bases; unmatched junction nucleotides: 6.

As regards this clonotype: It may be a read error: a sequence one base away is much more abundant. The rearrangement links TRBV20-1 to TRBJ1-5; tentative D call: TRBD1 (5 bases). Per the germline V gene, CDR1 is DFQATT and CDR2 is SNEGSKA (reference sequence). This CDR3 spans 15 amino acids. The CDR3 nucleotides read TGCAGTGCTAGATTGAGTGGGGCCCTCGATCAGTCCCAGCATTTT. Translating gives CSARLSGALDQSQHF.

The rearrangement uses TRBV10-2 and TRBJ1-4; D unresolved. Germline V gives CDR1 WSHSY, CDR2 SAAADI. Trimming removed 4 bases at V and 14 bases at J, with 14 bases between. This CDR3 is built from 12 residues. In DNA, the CDR3 is TGCGCCAGCAGTGGGGATACACTAGGTCTGTTTTTT. Its protein product is CASSGDTLGLFF.

The chain recombines TRBV5-4 with TRBJ2-3; 10 bases align to TRBD1. J lost 3 bases, V lost 1 base, and 11 bases had no gene match. The CDR3 runs to 18 residues. Germline assignment: CDR1 SGHNT and CDR2 YYREEE (reference sequence). CDR3 sequence: CASSLPARGQGMTDTQYF. In nucleotides, the CDR3 is TGTGCCAGCAGCTTGCCAGCTCGGGGACAGGGGATGACAGATACGCAGTATTTT.

This clonotype was seen repeatedly, ten times or more. The chain is built from TRBV5-5 and TRBJ2-3; TRBD2 matches 13 bases. The CDR3 extends over 13 amino acids. Germline CDR1 is SGHKS and CDR2 is YYEKEE (reference sequence). V lost 9 bases, J lost 8 bases, and 6 bases stayed unmatched. CDR3 coding DNA: TGTGCCACCGGACTAGCGGGAGTCGGTACGCAGTATTTT. Translating gives CATGLAGVGTQYF.

Many counts were recorded for this clonotype. The CDR3 nucleotides read TGTGCCAGCAGCTTTGGGGGGAATCAGCCCCAGCATTTT. Amino acid sequence: CASSFGGNQPQHF. V is TRBV12-3 or TRBV12-4 and J is TRBJ1-5; D might be TRBD1 (5 bases). V was clipped by 6 bases and J by 4 bases, with 10 bases between them. The CDR3 extends over 13 amino acids.

This clonotype was observed a few times. The rearrangement links TRBV15 to TRBJ2-1, with 11 bases matching TRBD2. V lost 1 base, J lost 0 bases, and 5 bases stayed unmatched. The CDR3 is 18 amino acids. CDR1 and CDR2 from the germline V gene are LNHNV and YYDKDF (reference sequence). The CDR3 region has the DNA TGTGCCACCAGCAGAGTGGCTAGCGGGAGGAGCTCCTACAATGAGCAGTTCTTC. Residues: CATSRVASGRSSYNEQFF.

Ten or more counts support this clonotype. J is TRBJ1-1 and V is TRBV20-1, with unresolved D. V was pared by 1 base and J by 0 bases, with 6 bases between. The CDR3 runs 13 residues. CDR1 DFQATT and CDR2 SNEGSKA come from the germline V gene (reference sequence). The CDR3 sequence: CSARGRVNTEAFF. CDR3 coding DNA: TGCAGTGCTAGAGGACGGGTGAACACTGAAGCTTTCTTT.

A word on this clonotype: It may be a read error: a sequence one base away is much more abundant. The chain couples TRBV20-1 to TRBJ2-1; TRBD2 might be the D (5 bases). V shed 1 base and J shed 6 bases, with 13 bases lying between them. The germline V gene encodes CDR1 DFQATT and CDR2 SNEGSKA (reference sequence). CDR3 length: 14 residues. The CDR3 reads CSARVVGEINEQFF. The CDR3 DNA reads as TGCAGTGCTAGAGTGGTGGGAGAAATCAATGAGCAGTTCTTC.

The rearrangement uses TRBV5-4 and TRBJ2-1, with TRBD2 matching 15 bases. V lost 4 bases to trimming and J lost 9 bases; unmatched junction nucleotides: 8. This CDR3 spans 16 amino acids. Germline V gene lookup returns CDR1 SGHNT and CDR2 YYREEE (reference sequence). The CDR3 sequence is CASSVIGTSGRTEQFF. The DNA of the CDR3 is TGTGCCAGCAGCGTAATAGGGACTAGCGGGAGGACTGAGCAGTTCTTC.

This chain links TRBV6-2 or TRBV6-3 with TRBJ2-7, with 7 bases lining up with TRBD2. In germline, CDR1 is MNHEY, CDR2 SVGEGT. The J segment lost 7 bases and the V segment lost 4 bases, leaving 7 bases of the junction unmatched. CDR3 size: 13 residues. The chain's CDR3 is CASSLTGGREQYF. The CDR3 DNA is TGTGCCAGCAGTTTAACGGGGGGTCGGGAGCAGTACTTC.

This clonotype was observed a handful of times. CDR3 DNA: TGTGCCAGCAGACCCACGATGCCTACCTCTGGGGCCAACGTCCTGACTTTC. It codes for CASRPTMPTSGANVLTF. The V call is TRBV28, the J call TRBJ2-6, with D unresolved. Germline CDR1 reads MDHEN; CDR2 reads SYDVKM. This CDR3 has 17 amino acids. Trimming shortened V by 6 bases and J by 0 bases, and 15 bases separated the two germline ends. Drawing the rest from reference TRBV28 and TRBJ2-6, the complete variable domain is DVKVTQSSRYLVKRTGEKVFLECVQDMDHENMFWYRQDPGLGLRLIYFSYDVKMKEKGDIPEGYSVSREKKERFSLILESASTNQTSMYLCASRPTMPTSGANVLTFGAGSRLTVL.

This clonotype was seen many times. The chain couples TRBV30 to TRBJ1-5; D might be TRBD1 (6 bases). Trimming removed 6 bases from V and 2 bases from J, with 11 bases in between. Germline-derived CDR1 and CDR2 are GTSNPN and SVGIG (reference sequence). The CDR3 sequence is 13 residues long. DNA for the CDR3: TGTGCCTGTGAGGGGGGGGGCAATCAGCCCCAGCATTTT. Translated, it gives CACEGGGNQPQHF.

This clonotype was observed at least ten times. This chain uses TRBV20-1 with TRBJ2-7; the match to TRBD2 covers 14 bases. V trimming: 6 bases; J trimming: 6 bases; junction bases outside the gene matches: 4. The CDR3 has 13 amino acids. Germline assignment: CDR1 DFQATT and CDR2 SNEGSKA (reference sequence). The DNA of the CDR3 is TGCAGTGCCCCGACTAGCGGGAGGGCCGAGCAGTACTTC. It translates to CSAPTSGRAEQYF.

There are many counts of this clonotype. This chain joins TRBV9 and TRBJ2-1, with 7 nucleotides matching TRBD1. This CDR3 contains 14 residues. Losses at the gene ends were 4 bases for V and 8 bases for J; bases not matched to a gene: 9. Germline V CDR1 and CDR2: SGDLS, YYNGEE. Here the CDR3 reads CASSSQTTGYEQFF. The CDR3 DNA is TGTGCCAGCAGCTCCCAAACGACAGGGTATGAGCAGTTCTTC.

Notes on this clonotype: A far larger clone is one nucleotide away, so this likely arose from a read error. The chain uses TRBV11-2 and TRBJ2-1, with 8 bases aligning to TRBD1. TRBJ2-5 explains the end of the DNA better; the J call may be wrong. Looked up from germline, CDR1 is SGHAT and CDR2 is FQNNGV. This CDR3 is built from 15 residues. CDR3 bases: TGTGCCAGCAGCTTAGAGACAGGGGATATGGAGACCCAGTACTTC. This codes for CASSLETGDMETQYF.